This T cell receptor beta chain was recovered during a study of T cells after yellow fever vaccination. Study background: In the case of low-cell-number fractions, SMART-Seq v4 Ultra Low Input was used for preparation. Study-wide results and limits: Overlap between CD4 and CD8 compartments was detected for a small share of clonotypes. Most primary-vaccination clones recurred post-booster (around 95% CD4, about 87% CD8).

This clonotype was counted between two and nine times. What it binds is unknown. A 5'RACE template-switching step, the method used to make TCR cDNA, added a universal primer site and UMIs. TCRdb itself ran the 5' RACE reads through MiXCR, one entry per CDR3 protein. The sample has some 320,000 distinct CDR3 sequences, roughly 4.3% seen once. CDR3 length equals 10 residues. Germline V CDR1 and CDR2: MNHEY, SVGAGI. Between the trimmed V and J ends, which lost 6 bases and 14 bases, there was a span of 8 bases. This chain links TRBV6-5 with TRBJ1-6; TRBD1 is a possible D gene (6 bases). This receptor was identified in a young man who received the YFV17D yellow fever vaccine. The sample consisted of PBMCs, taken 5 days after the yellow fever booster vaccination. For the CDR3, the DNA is TGTGCCAGCAGAGGGGGGACCCTCCACTTT. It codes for CASRGGTLHF.